These 23 T cell receptor beta chains came from one sample sequenced in a study of blood T cell repertoires in COVID-19 (dated by TCRdb to 2018 to 2020). Library generation was performed with the immunoSEQ multiplex PCR assay. TCRdb retrieved this table from immuneACCESS and kept in-frame rearrangements only. Not all clones are present; in checked studies, unresolved V genes account for under half, and no reason is known for the remainder. For this sample the table gives around 120,000 clones, of which about 87% were detected only once. Roughly 29% of the sample is in the top ten clones. The sequencing input was peripheral blood. The receptor source for this set is a woman in her seventies with acute or convalescent COVID-19.

The CDR3 sequence: CASSQGQVYNEQFF. The CDR3 DNA follows: TGTGCCAGCAGCCAGGGACAGGTATACAATGAGCAGTTCTTC. V gene TRBV5-6 combines with J gene TRBJ2-1; 8 positions match TRBD1. The V and J ends lost 4 bases and 4 bases, in that order; junction bases with no gene match: 4. Per the germline V gene, CDR1 is SGHDT and CDR2 is YYEEEE. CDR3 length: 14 amino acids.

The chain combines TRBV7-9 with TRBJ1-4; 9 nucleotides line up with TRBD1. The CDR3 length is 16 residues. CDR1 is SEHNR, CDR2 FQNEAQ, per germline (reference sequence). V trimming: 3 bases; J trimming: 2 bases; junction bases outside the gene matches: 4. The CDR3 here is CASSFDRGVTNEKLFF. For the CDR3, the DNA is TGTGCCAGCAGCTTCGACAGGGGGGTGACTAATGAAAAACTGTTTTTT.

The chain employs TRBV9 and TRBJ2-3, with TRBD2 identical over 9 bases. In germline, CDR1 is SGDLS, CDR2 YYNGEE. This CDR3 region has 17 residues. V lost 3 bases and J lost 4; bases outside the gene matches: 12. CDR3 DNA sequence: TGTGCCAGCAGCGGTGGCCGGGAGCGGGGGGAGGCAGATACGCAGTATTTT. Protein: CASSGGRERGEADTQYF.

The V gene is TRBV2, the J gene TRBJ2-3; TRBD1 is a possible D gene (5 bases). Germline CDR1 and CDR2: SNHLY and FYNNEI. Deletions cut 4 bases from V and 0 bases from J, with 5 bases between. This CDR3 spans 13 amino acids. For the CDR3, the DNA is TGTGCCAGCAGTGGACAGAGCACAGATACGCAGTATTTT. It translates to CASSGQSTDTQYF.

V gene TRBV2 combines with J gene TRBJ1-2; D call uncertain. The ends were cut back, 3 bases at V and 7 bases at J, with 15 bases in the middle. The length of the CDR3 is 14 residues. The V gene's germline CDR1 is SNHLY and CDR2 FYNNEI. The CDR3 sequence is CASSDGVGRFGYTF. DNA for the CDR3: TGTGCCAGCAGTGACGGCGTCGGCAGGTTTGGCTACACCTTC.

The chain carries TRBV28 and TRBJ1-3, with no clear D. Germline V gives CDR1 MDHEN, CDR2 SYDVKM. The CDR3 totals 17 residues. V shed 1 base and J shed 1 base, with 14 bases lying between them. In DNA, the CDR3 is TGTGCCAGCAGTTTATCGGCAGGAACCCCATCTGGAAACACCATATATTTT. This translates into CASSLSAGTPSGNTIYF.

This sequence joins TRBV28 and TRBJ2-3; D perhaps matches TRBD1 (6 bases). The CDR3 loop spans 17 amino acids. Trimming pared 6 bases from V and 3 bases from J, leaving 22 bases between. CDR1 MDHEN and CDR2 SYDVKM come from the germline V gene. CDR3: CASRPSRGRGLTDTQYF. Here the CDR3 DNA reads TGTGCCAGCAGACCCTCGAGGGGCAGGGGTTTGACAGATACGCAGTATTTT.

This rearrangement joins TRBV4-1 to TRBJ2-7; 7 positions match TRBD1. V shed 3 bases and J 2 bases; nucleotides not matched to a gene: 7. This CDR3 is built from 15 residues. Germline V lookup: CDR1 MGHRA, CDR2 YSYEKL. In DNA, the CDR3 is TGCGCCAGCAGCCACGGGACAGCCTCTACCTACGAGCAGTACTTC. It yields the protein CASSHGTASTYEQYF.

This clone was counted only a few times. The chain couples TRBV2 to TRBJ1-3, with 8 bases matching TRBD1. The CDR3 loop spans 14 amino acids. The ends lost 7 bases at V and 2 bases at J; junction bases unmatched: 4. Germline assignment: CDR1 SNHLY and CDR2 FYNNEI. The CDR3 spells CASMTDRAGNTIYF. The CDR3 nucleotides read TGTGCCAGCATGACGGACAGGGCTGGAAACACCATATATTTT.

V is TRBV9 and J is TRBJ1-1; D is unresolved. This CDR3 spans 14 amino acids. The germline CDR1 and CDR2 sequences are SGDLS and YYNGEE. V was shortened by 4 bases and J by 1 base, with 11 bases between the two germline ends. CDR3 sequence reads: CASSPREGNTEAFF. CDR3 sequence (DNA): TGTGCCAGCAGCCCCCGGGAGGGGAACACTGAAGCTTTCTTT.

This chain uses TRBV3-1 (or the pseudogene TRBV3-2) with TRBJ2-5; D is undetermined. Germline values: CDR1 LGHDT, CDR2 YNNKEL (reference sequence). The CDR3 is made up of 16 amino acids. Trimming removed 2 bases from V and 1 base from J, with 14 bases in between. CDR3 nucleotide sequence: TGTGCCAGCAGCCAAAAGGCGGTTTACCCCCAAGAGACCCAGTACTTC. It is translated as CASSQKAVYPQETQYF.

The V gene is TRBV5-1, the J gene TRBJ2-5, with 10 positions matching TRBD1. After removal of 7 bases from V and 5 bases from J, the junction contained 11 bases not matched to a gene. CDR3 length equals 15 residues. Germline CDR1 and CDR2: SGHRS and YFSETQ. CDR3 protein: CASEKTGGVGETQYF. DNA for the CDR3: TGCGCCAGCGAAAAGACAGGGGGCGTAGGGGAGACCCAGTACTTC.

The chain employs TRBV6-4 and TRBJ1-1; D call uncertain. This CDR3 has 13 residues. V lost 5 bases and J 0 bases, leaving 7 bases between the germline ends. Germline lookup yields CDR1 MRHNA and CDR2 SNTAGT. CDR3 protein: CASSYSMNTEAFF. The CDR3 DNA reads TGTGCCAGCAGTTACAGTATGAACACTGAAGCTTTCTTT.

The gene calls are TRBV19 and TRBJ2-1; perhaps TRBD1 as D (6 bases). V was trimmed by 6 bases and J by 5 bases, leaving 14 bases between them. CDR3 length: 14 residues. Germline V gene data show CDR1 as LNHDA and CDR2 as SQIVND (reference sequence). CDR3: CASRILAGDNEQFF. The CDR3 nucleotides read TGTGCCAGTAGAATCTTGGCAGGGGACAATGAGCAGTTCTTC.

V usage is TRBV3-1 (or the pseudogene TRBV3-2) and J usage is TRBJ2-1, with a possible D match to TRBD2 (6 bases). This CDR3 has 16 amino acids. Trimming cost V 1 base and J 1 base, with 11 bases left between them. Germline V gene sequence: CDR1 LGHDT, CDR2 YNNKEL (reference sequence). The CDR3 loop is CASSQVGGGSYNEQFF. In nucleotides, the CDR3 is TGTGCCAGCAGCCAAGTGGGTGGGGGGTCCTACAATGAGCAGTTCTTC.

The V call is TRBV28, the J call TRBJ1-2; TRBD1 matches 10 bases. The J segment lost 8 bases and the V segment lost 5 bases, leaving 5 bases of the junction unmatched. The CDR3 loop spans 13 amino acids. Germline loops: CDR1 MDHEN, CDR2 SYDVKM. The CDR3 DNA sequence: TGTGCCAGCAGTGGACAGGGGGGCGGCGGCTACACCTTC. This codes for CASSGQGGGGYTF.

The rearrangement uses TRBV7-9 and TRBJ2-3, with TRBD2 identical over 8 bases. The CDR3 has 14 amino acids. Germline V lookup: CDR1 SEHNR, CDR2 FQNEAQ (reference sequence). The V segment lost 5 bases and the J segment 1 base; nucleotides outside the gene matches: 2. DNA of the CDR3: TGTGCCAGCAGCGTCGGGGGGGGCACAGATACGCAGTATTTT. This gives the protein CASSVGGGTDTQYF.

This rearrangement joins TRBV5-1 to TRBJ1-6, with TRBD1 as a possible D gene (5 bases). The CDR3 has 15 residues. CDR1 and CDR2 from the germline V gene are SGHRS and YFSETQ. Trimming removed 3 bases at V and 5 bases at J, with 12 bases between. In DNA form, the CDR3 reads TGCGCCAGCAGCTCCCTGGGACTAGATAATTCACCCCTCCACTTT. Translated, it gives CASSSLGLDNSPLHF.

CDR3 bases: TGTGCCAGCAGCCAAGATCAATTGCGAGGCTACACCTTC. Translated, it gives CASSQDQLRGYTF. The chain joins TRBV3-1 (or the pseudogene TRBV3-2) to TRBJ1-2; D is undetermined. CDR3 length equals 13 residues. V lost 0 bases and J 8 bases, leaving 10 bases between the germline ends. Germline assignment: CDR1 LGHDT and CDR2 YNNKEL (reference sequence).

The chain employs TRBV9 and TRBJ1-2, with 7 bases that match TRBD1. CDR1 is SGDLS and CDR2 is YYNGEE in the germline V gene. This CDR3 is built from 14 residues. V lost 0 bases to trimming and J lost 4 bases; unmatched junction nucleotides: 3. This CDR3 is CASSVVGDSYGYTF. CDR3 DNA sequence: TGTGCCAGCAGCGTAGTGGGGGACAGCTATGGCTACACCTTC.

The V and J genes are TRBV6-5 and TRBJ1-1; 9 nucleotides match TRBD1. From germline, CDR1 is MNHEY and CDR2 SVGAGI. The CDR3 sequence is 13 residues long. V was clipped by 6 bases and J by 3 bases; unmatched bases: 2. CDR3 loop: CASRDRGDTEAFF. In nucleotides, the CDR3 is TGTGCCAGCAGAGACAGGGGGGACACTGAAGCTTTCTTT.

The chain couples TRBV28 to TRBJ1-1; TRBD1 matches 8 bases. In germline, CDR1 is MDHEN, CDR2 SYDVKM. This CDR3 is 16 amino acids long. V lost 0 bases, J lost 1 base, and 4 bases stayed unmatched. CDR3 bases: TGTGCCAGCAGTTTATGGGCCGGGACAGGGAACACTGAAGCTTTCTTT. This sequence encodes CASSLWAGTGNTEAFF.

The genes are TRBV7-9 and TRBJ1-1; D not resolved. Germline values: CDR1 SEHNR, CDR2 FQNEAQ (reference sequence). This CDR3 comprises 13 residues. Between the trimmed V and J ends, which lost 7 bases and 6 bases, there was a span of 15 bases. The CDR3 nucleotides are TGTGCCAGCACCCCCTTAGACACGGCTGAAGCTTTCTTT. It translates to CASTPLDTAEAFF.